The rows below give T cell receptor beta chains drawn from one sample of a study of T cell responses to AZD1222 COVID-19 vaccine. Only in-frame clones appear in the TCRdb table, and some are missing; sequencing was by immunoSEQ multiplex PCR. The sample yields 100,000 to 150,000 clones, 75% to 90% seen once. The specimen comprised peripheral blood, sampled 28 days after the second AZD1222 dose. These receptors were collected from an adult who received the AZD1222 COVID-19 vaccine. Each CDR3 is given with its conserved first and last residue. A D gene is named only where the DNA matches it firmly. Size is stated for part of the rows, as once, few or many counts, or as a class when the clone is expanded.

TRBD1	-	TRBJ2-7	TRBV7-8	TGTGCCAGCAGCTTAGGACAGGGGACCGGCTACGAGCAGTACTTC	CASSLGQGTGYEQYF
TRBD1	-	TRBJ1-5	TRBV28	TGTGCCAGCAGTCTCGGACAGGGGGCTAATCAGCCCCAGCATTTT	CASSLGQGANQPQHF
-	-	TRBJ1-6	TRBV19	TGTGCCAGTAGTATAGGAGGGGAGAATTCACCCCTCCACTTT	CASSIGGENSPLHF
-	-	TRBJ2-2	TRBV4-1	TGCGCCAGCAGCCAAGATAACGCGGGGGCCCTGCCTAGGGAGCTGTTTTTT	CASSQDNAGALPRELFF
-	-	TRBJ2-7	TRBV3-1/TRBV3-2	TGTGCCAGCAGCCGCTCTGCAGGCGAGCAGTACTTC	CASSRSAGEQYF
-	-	TRBJ2-7	TRBV7-9	TGTGCCAGCAGCTTAGCAGGGACTTCAGGGGAGCAGTACTTC	CASSLAGTSGEQYF
-	-	TRBJ1-3	TRBV7-8	TGTGCCAGCAGCCCCGGGGCGGGCACCATATATTTT	CASSPGAGTIYF
-	-	TRBJ1-4	TRBV4-2	TGTGCCAGCAGCGCTGATTATGAAAAACTGTTTTTT	CASSADYEKLFF
-	-	TRBJ2-2	TRBV24-1	TGTGCCACCAGTGAGGTTGACACCCACACCGGGGAGCTGTTTTTT	CATSEVDTHTGELFF
-	-	TRBJ1-5	TRBV6-5	TGTGCCAGCTGGGAGTTCAATCAGCCCCAGCATTTT	CASWEFNQPQHF
-	-	TRBJ1-4	TRBV29-1	TGCAGCGTAAATCTGCTCAGTAATGAAAAACTGTTTTTT	CSVNLLSNEKLFF
-	-	TRBJ1-1	TRBV5-6	TGTGCCAGCAGTTTAAGTAGCACTGAAGCTTTCTTT	CASSLSSTEAFF
TRBD1	-	TRBJ1-1	TRBV5-4	TGTGCCAGCAGCCCGCGGACAGGTATGAACACTGAAGCTTTCTTT	CASSPRTGMNTEAFF
TRBD2	-	TRBJ2-1	TRBV19	TGTGCCAGTAGTACTCGACTAGCGGGGGGGGCCTACAATGAGCAGTTCTTC	CASSTRLAGGAYNEQFF
TRBD1	few	TRBJ2-1	TRBV28	TGTGCCAGCAGCCCCGGACAGGAGAGCTCCTACAATGAGCAGTTCTTC	CASSPGQESSYNEQFF
-	-	TRBJ1-2	TRBV27	TGTGCCAGCAGCCCCGACCGAGTTGGGCGGGTCTACACCTTC	CASSPDRVGRVYTF
TRBD1	-	TRBJ1-1	TRBV5-1	TGCGCCAGCAGCTTGCAGGGGGCGCAGGACACTGAAGCTTTCTTT	CASSLQGAQDTEAFF
-	-	TRBJ2-7	TRBV29-1	TGCAGCGTTGGGGCAGGGCTAAACTACGAGCAGTACTTC	CSVGAGLNYEQYF
TRBD2	-	TRBJ2-5	TRBV9	TGTGCCAGCAATCTCGCGGGGGGGCCGGGAGAGACCCAGTACTTC	CASNLAGGPGETQYF
-	-	TRBJ1-6	TRBV9	TGTGCCAGCAGCGTGGCCCCCTCGGGAAATTCACCCCTCCACTTT	CASSVAPSGNSPLHF
-	-	TRBJ1-2	TRBV30	TGTGCCTGGAGTGTACTCTTAGGGGCGCAGGGCTACACCTTC	CAWSVLLGAQGYTF
-	-	TRBJ2-7	TRBV6-6	TGTGCCAGCACTCTGGGCGGGGGCTACTACGAGCAGTACTTC	CASTLGGGYYEQYF
-	once	TRBJ1-5	TRBV10-2	TGCGCCAGTGAAGGTACTAATAGCAATCAGCCCCAGCATTTT	CASEGTNSNQPQHF
-	-	TRBJ2-1	TRBV7-2	TGTGCCAGCAGCTACGCCCTTGCCTACAATGAGCAGTTCTTC	CASSYALAYNEQFF
TRBD1	-	TRBJ2-7	TRBV7-9	TGTGCCAGCAGCTTAGGTCCCGACAGGGTGAAGTACTTC	CASSLGPDRVKYF
-	-	TRBJ1-6	TRBV4-1	TGCGCCAGCAGCCAAGATGTACAGGCGGGTTCACCCCTCCACTTT	CASSQDVQAGSPLHF
TRBD1	-	TRBJ1-2	TRBV28	TGTGCCAGCAGTCCCAGGGGGGGTGGCTACACCTTC	CASSPRGGGYTF
-	-	TRBJ2-1	TRBV9	TGTGCCAGCAGCGGGTCATCGGCAACCGATGAGCAGTTCTTC	CASSGSSATDEQFF
-	-	TRBJ2-7	TRBV12-3/TRBV12-4	TGTGCCAGCAGTTCAGAATACGAGCAGTACTTC	CASSSEYEQYF
-	-	TRBJ1-2	TRBV4-1	TGCGCCAGCAGCCAAGATACCACGGACTATGGCTACACCTTC	CASSQDTTDYGYTF
-	-	TRBJ1-1	TRBV7-3	TGTGCCAGCAGCTTACTGGGCTTGAACACTGAAGCTTTCTTT	CASSLLGLNTEAFF
-	-	TRBJ1-1	TRBV7-9	TGTGCCAGCAGCTTAGGGACAGTCACTGAAGCTTTCTTT	CASSLGTVTEAFF
-	-	TRBJ1-1	TRBV10-2	TGCGCCAGCAGTGATTGGGTGGGCAGGTCAAACACTGAAGCTTTCTTT	CASSDWVGRSNTEAFF
-	-	TRBJ1-2	TRBV28	TGTGCCAGCGGGGAGGTGAATAACTATGGCTACACCTTC	CASGEVNNYGYTF
-	-	TRBJ2-7	TRBV15	TGTGCCACCAGCAGTCGTAGAACATACGAGCAGTACTTC	CATSSRRTYEQYF
-	-	TRBJ1-2	TRBV7-2	TGTGCCAGCAGCCGCAACCGGGTCAACTATGGCTACACCTTC	CASSRNRVNYGYTF
-	-	TRBJ2-7	TRBV19	TGTGCCAGTAGTAGCCTGGGGGGTTTCACCTACGAGCAGTACTTC	CASSSLGGFTYEQYF
-	few	TRBJ2-3	TRBV6-5	TGTGCCAGCAGGGATCAGGGGATAAGCACAGATACGCAGTATTTT	CASRDQGISTDTQYF
-	few	TRBJ1-2	TRBV6-5	TGTGCCAGCAGCCTCAGGTCCGACTCAAACTATGGCTACACCTTC	CASSLRSDSNYGYTF
-	-	TRBJ1-3	TRBV27	TGTGCCAGCAGATCGGGCAGGGGTTACGGAAACACCATATATTTT	CASRSGRGYGNTIYF
-	-	TRBJ2-7	TRBV27	TGTGCCAGCAGTTTTGTCGGACCCACCTACGAGCAGTACTTC	CASSFVGPTYEQYF
TRBD1	-	TRBJ1-4	TRBV6-5	TGTGCCAGCAGTTGGGACAGGGGCGATAATGAAAAACTGTTTTTT	CASSWDRGDNEKLFF
TRBD1	-	TRBJ2-3	TRBV6-5	TGTGCCAGCAGTATCAACAGGGGGCAAGTAGATACGCAGTATTTT	CASSINRGQVDTQYF
TRBD1	-	TRBJ2-1	TRBV5-1	TGCGCCAGCAGCAAGGGACAGGGGCTCAATGAGCAGTTCTTC	CASSKGQGLNEQFF
-	-	TRBJ1-2	TRBV28	TGTGCCAGCAGCCCCCCCGTGGAGATCGGCTATGGCTACACCTTC	CASSPPVEIGYGYTF
-	-	TRBJ1-6	TRBV24-1	TGTGCCACCAGTGATAAACCCGGCAGTTCGGGGCCCGGTTCAGGGGTACCGCCCCTCCACTTT	CATSDKPGSSGPGSGVPPLHF
TRBD1	-	TRBJ1-1	TRBV5-1	TGCGCCAGCAGCGTTCCAGGGGGCGATGGCACTGAAGCTTTCTTT	CASSVPGGDGTEAFF
-	-	TRBJ2-7	TRBV5-1	TGCGCCAGCAGCCTAACGGACGGATTATACGAGCAGTACTTC	CASSLTDGLYEQYF
TRBD2	-	TRBJ2-2	TRBV18	TGTGCCAGCTCACCACGCCAAATCAGCGGGGGGCCGAACACCGGGGAGCTGTTTTTT	CASSPRQISGGPNTGELFF
-	-	TRBJ1-5	TRBV13	TGTGCCAGCAGCTTAGTCGGGGGCCATCAGCCCCAGCATTTT	CASSLVGGHQPQHF
-	few	TRBJ1-2	TRBV6-1	TGTGCCAGCAGTGAGGGCGGAGCCGGTGGCTACACCTTC	CASSEGGAGGYTF
TRBD1	-	TRBJ2-5	TRBV7-9	TGTGCCAGCAGCTTAGGAGGACAGGGTATGGAGACCCAGTACTTC	CASSLGGQGMETQYF
-	-	TRBJ2-5	TRBV15	TGTGCCACCAGCAGAGATGTTGACGGGGTCGAGACCCAGTACTTC	CATSRDVDGVETQYF
TRBD1	once	TRBJ1-1	TRBV4-1	TGCGCCAGCAGCCAAAACAGGGGGGACACTGAAGCTTTCTTT	CASSQNRGDTEAFF
TRBD1	-	TRBJ1-4	TRBV7-2	TGTGCCAGCAGCGCCACAGGGGTGGGAAATGAAAAACTGTTTTTT	CASSATGVGNEKLFF
-	-	TRBJ2-1	TRBV28	TGTGCCAGCAGTTATCCCGGGGGCAATGAGCAGTTCTTC	CASSYPGGNEQFF
TRBD1	-	TRBJ2-5	TRBV6-2/TRBV6-3	TGTGCCAGCAGCCCGGACAGGTTGGGAGAGACCCAGTACTTC	CASSPDRLGETQYF
-	few	TRBJ1-3	TRBV30	TGTGCCAGATCAACAGGGCTCTCTGGAAACACCATATATTTT	CARSTGLSGNTIYF
TRBD1	-	TRBJ2-1	TRBV7-3	TGTGCCAGCAGGGCTGGACAGGGGCATTTCAATGAGCAGTTCTTC	CASRAGQGHFNEQFF